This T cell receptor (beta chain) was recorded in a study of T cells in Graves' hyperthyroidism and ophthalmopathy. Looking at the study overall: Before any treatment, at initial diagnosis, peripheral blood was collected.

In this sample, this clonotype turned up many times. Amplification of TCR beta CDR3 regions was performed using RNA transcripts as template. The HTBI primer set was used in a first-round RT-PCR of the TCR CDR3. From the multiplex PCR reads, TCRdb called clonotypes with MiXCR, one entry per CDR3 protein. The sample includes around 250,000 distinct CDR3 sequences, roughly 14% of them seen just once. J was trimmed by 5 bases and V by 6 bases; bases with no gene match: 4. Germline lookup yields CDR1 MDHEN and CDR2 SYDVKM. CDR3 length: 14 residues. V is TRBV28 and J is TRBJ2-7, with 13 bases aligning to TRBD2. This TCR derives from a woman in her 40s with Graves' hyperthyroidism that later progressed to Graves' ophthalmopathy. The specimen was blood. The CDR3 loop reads CASRQGLAGHEQYF. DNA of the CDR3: TGTGCCAGCAGGCAGGGACTAGCGGGGCACGAGCAGTACTTC.